The rows below give T cell receptor beta chains drawn from one sample of a study of blood T cell repertoires in COVID-19. Profiling relied on immunoSEQ multiplex PCR, and the TCRdb table lists in-frame clones only, not all of them. The repertoire consists of over 85,000 clones, with approximately 90% occurring once and the leading ten covering around 4.5%. Specimen: peripheral blood. These receptors all stem from a woman older than 75 with active COVID-19. Each CDR3 is given with its conserved first and last residue.

v_call: TRBV12-3/TRBV12-4
j_call: TRBJ1-1
cdr3_aa: CASSLREGEAFF

v_call: TRBV18
j_call: TRBJ2-1
cdr3_aa: CASSPGLAGGKQFF

v_call: TRBV3-1/TRBV3-2
j_call: TRBJ2-2
cdr3_aa: CASSPTRTAGELFF

v_call: TRBV19
j_call: TRBJ1-5
cdr3_aa: CASSAGTGSVNSNQPQHF

v_call: TRBV18
j_call: TRBJ2-7
cdr3_aa: CASSPRDRIYEQYF

v_call: TRBV7-3
j_call: TRBJ2-5
cdr3_aa: CASSLTSGGGETQYF

v_call: TRBV3-1/TRBV3-2
j_call: TRBJ2-3
cdr3_aa: CASSHFTRAGGPDTQYF

v_call: TRBV10-2
j_call: TRBJ2-1
cdr3_aa: CASSKTSGASNEQFF

v_call: TRBV6-2/TRBV6-3
j_call: TRBJ2-5
cdr3_aa: CASSYSTGKRQETQYF

v_call: TRBV18
j_call: TRBJ1-1
cdr3_aa: CASSSTGGNTEAFF

v_call: TRBV9
j_call: TRBJ2-3
cdr3_aa: CASSGRSRTDTQYF

v_call: TRBV7-9
j_call: TRBJ1-2
cdr3_aa: CASSLQGFDGYTF

v_call: TRBV7-9
j_call: TRBJ2-3
cdr3_aa: CASSSSGMLTDTQYF

v_call: TRBV7-9
j_call: TRBJ1-2
cdr3_aa: CASSGRGAWNYGYTF

v_call: TRBV18
j_call: TRBJ1-3
cdr3_aa: CASSLNSRDSNTIYF

v_call: TRBV29-1
j_call: TRBJ2-4
cdr3_aa: CSVQTGNLAKNIQYF

v_call: TRBV12-3/TRBV12-4
j_call: TRBJ1-2
cdr3_aa: CASSWDRKSDYTF

v_call: TRBV5-6
j_call: TRBJ2-7
cdr3_aa: CASSSMVSVDNLPEQYF

v_call: TRBV3-1/TRBV3-2
j_call: TRBJ2-3
cdr3_aa: CASRDSSTDTQYF

v_call: TRBV27
j_call: TRBJ2-7
cdr3_aa: CASRSALGVYYEQYF

v_call: TRBV19
j_call: TRBJ2-7
cdr3_aa: CASARGLAVSYEQYF

v_call: TRBV11-3
j_call: TRBJ2-3
cdr3_aa: CASSLGASDTQYF

v_call: TRBV28
j_call: TRBJ1-4
cdr3_aa: CASSRDQNEKLFF

v_call: TRBV28
j_call: TRBJ2-3
cdr3_aa: CASSLEGEMDTQYF

v_call: TRBV19
j_call: TRBJ2-7
cdr3_aa: CASSRLAGALYEQYF

v_call: TRBV7-9
j_call: TRBJ2-6
cdr3_aa: CASSPTGFPVLTF

v_call: TRBV5-4
j_call: TRBJ1-2
cdr3_aa: CASSQGQFYGYTF

v_call: TRBV5-6
j_call: TRBJ2-1
cdr3_aa: CASSFRDRGYNEQFF

v_call: TRBV19
j_call: TRBJ1-5
cdr3_aa: CASSIRGARPQHF

v_call: TRBV5-1
j_call: TRBJ2-7
cdr3_aa: CASSFGQGSYEQYF

v_call: TRBV5-4
j_call: TRBJ1-5
cdr3_aa: CASSSDPNGQGQPQHF

v_call: TRBV4-3
j_call: TRBJ2-1
cdr3_aa: CASSQDGGVSNEQFF

v_call: TRBV19
j_call: TRBJ1-2
cdr3_aa: CASSTRDRLEGYTF

v_call: TRBV4-1
j_call: TRBJ2-1
cdr3_aa: CASSQGRLYPYNEQFF

v_call: TRBV28
j_call: TRBJ2-3
cdr3_aa: CASIGGGWMRTDTQYF

v_call: TRBV7-9
j_call: TRBJ1-2
cdr3_aa: CASSYLQGAVGGYTF

v_call: TRBV5-6
j_call: TRBJ1-2
cdr3_aa: CASSFRGTSLAIYGYTF

v_call: TRBV6-2/TRBV6-3
j_call: TRBJ2-3
cdr3_aa: CASSYPFKSRSLITDTQYF

v_call: TRBV6-5
j_call: TRBJ1-2
cdr3_aa: CASTPRDRPNYGYTF

v_call: TRBV7-3
j_call: TRBJ2-5
cdr3_aa: CASSPSGRASETQYF

v_call: TRBV6-5
j_call: TRBJ2-6
cdr3_aa: CASSQGAGANVLTF

v_call: TRBV20-1
j_call: TRBJ1-3
cdr3_aa: CSASGRGVGDTIYF

v_call: TRBV7-9
j_call: TRBJ2-1
cdr3_aa: CASSYTGLAGNEQFF